Listed below are T cell receptor beta chains from one sample, sequenced in a study of cytomegalovirus exposure and HLA in healthy donors. Here immunoSEQ multiplex PCR was the method, and the copy in TCRdb shows in-frame clones only, minus some. The sample has roughly 100,000 clones; around 75% are singletons. Sequencing input: PBMCs. The receptor set was obtained from a male donor in good health and CMV-seropositive. Each CDR3 is given with its conserved first and last residue. Each record gives: J gene, D gene, V gene, CDR3 protein. The D gene is left open where the match is weak.

TRBJ1-2	NA	TRBV4-1	CASSQGGSYGYTF
TRBJ2-2	NA	TRBV19	CASSTKPTGYGELFF
TRBJ2-1	NA	TRBV9	CASRGDFNEQFF
TRBJ2-5	NA	TRBV21-1	CASSPHLRQGLTQETQYF
TRBJ2-7	TRBD1	TRBV7-2	CASSLGRDSPYEQYF
TRBJ1-2	TRBD1	TRBV7-9	CASSSGTGLNYGYTF
TRBJ2-7	NA	TRBV6-5	CASSYGRSTYEQYF
TRBJ2-5	NA	TRBV30	CAWELQQETQYF
TRBJ2-3	TRBD2	TRBV9	CASSGLSGGAGDTQYF
TRBJ2-7	NA	TRBV10-3	CALGGTESYEQYF
TRBJ1-2	NA	TRBV4-2	CASSHGGLTNYGYTF
TRBJ2-3	TRBD1	TRBV7-9	CASNGGGTGGFTDTQYF
TRBJ1-1	NA	TRBV28	CASSPTRTEAFF
TRBJ2-1	NA	TRBV19	CASSTDREVNEQFF
TRBJ2-7	TRBD2	TRBV7-2	CASRPPGLAGEQYF
TRBJ1-5	TRBD1	TRBV18	CASSQDRTHQPQHF
TRBJ1-2	NA	TRBV28	CASSGTYYGYTF
TRBJ2-7	TRBD1	TRBV27	CASSPRRQGRNEQYF
TRBJ2-1	NA	TRBV30	CAWSPGSNEQFF
TRBJ2-5	TRBD2	TRBV9	CASGTSGRGQETQYF
TRBJ1-5	TRBD1	TRBV5-1	CASSVGQGNQPQHF
TRBJ1-4	TRBD1	TRBV5-4	CASSAQNRGPVEKLFF
TRBJ1-5	NA	TRBV28	CATGSPVTQPQHF
TRBJ2-7	TRBD1	TRBV5-1	CASSFGTGYDYEQYF